The rows below give T cell receptor beta chains drawn from one sample of a study of blood T cell repertoires in COVID-19. Produced via immunoSEQ multiplex PCR; TCRdb's table is partial and in-frame only. The sample contains 150,000 to 200,000 clones, roughly four fifths of which appear only once. Material: peripheral blood. These TCRs come from an elderly woman with COVID-19, enrolled during active disease. Both conserved end residues are part of each CDR3.

v_gene: TRBV19; CDR3aa: CASSIRSGKAADTQYF
v_gene: TRBV5-4; CDR3aa: CASSATGAGEQYF
v_gene: TRBV6-1; CDR3aa: CASSEPPGQGGFYEQYF
v_gene: TRBV6-6; CDR3aa: CASRATGGTFDIQYF
v_gene: TRBV4-1; CDR3aa: CASSPWTGGGGELFF
v_gene: TRBV2; CDR3aa: CASTGLRNTIYF
v_gene: TRBV7-6; CDR3aa: CASSLEGRGRQAFF
v_gene: TRBV19; CDR3aa: CASTGDRVNNEQFF
v_gene: TRBV19; CDR3aa: CASSNRQGVYEQYF
v_gene: TRBV6-5; CDR3aa: CASSYSGTGKDQPQHF
v_gene: TRBV27; CDR3aa: CASSRKTDSSYNSPLHF
v_gene: TRBV5-8; CDR3aa: CASSSLGQGDSPLHF
v_gene: TRBV12-3/TRBV12-4; CDR3aa: CASSQTYYNEQFF
v_gene: TRBV4-3; CDR3aa: CASSPGGYEQYF
v_gene: TRBV27; CDR3aa: CASSLWANGDPYGYTF
v_gene: TRBV6-5; CDR3aa: CASSYFGTGEGEQYF
v_gene: TRBV15; CDR3aa: CATSRADSFYQPQHF
v_gene: TRBV5-1; CDR3aa: CASSLEAGNSYEQYF
v_gene: TRBV7-2; CDR3aa: CASSLSPGLGSPLHF
v_gene: TRBV19; CDR3aa: CASSIRQGQPQHF
v_gene: TRBV6-5; CDR3aa: CASSPGGVETQYF
v_gene: TRBV16; CDR3aa: CASSQFARSNEKLFF
v_gene: TRBV18; CDR3aa: CASSITIVQGATNEKLFF
v_gene: TRBV27; CDR3aa: CASRPTVTYEQYF
v_gene: TRBV5-5; CDR3aa: CASSPLLRDSLSPLHF
v_gene: TRBV5-1; CDR3aa: CASSSPGQGIDEQYF
v_gene: TRBV18; CDR3aa: CASSPLQGPNTEAFF
v_gene: TRBV5-5; CDR3aa: CASSLNSGFGSPLHF
v_gene: TRBV28; CDR3aa: CASSSRTSPKVVNEQFF
v_gene: TRBV5-1; CDR3aa: CASSLEAGRQPQHF
v_gene: TRBV27; CDR3aa: CASSWPAGPNTEAFF